These T cell receptor beta chains were read from a single sample in a study of cytomegalovirus exposure and HLA in healthy donors. TCRdb keeps only in-frame clones here, not all; method: immunoSEQ multiplex PCR. Its listing shows around 31,000 clones. Material for sequencing was PBMCs. The source is a female donor in good health and CMV-seronegative. The CDR3 runs from the conserved cysteine through the conserved F or W. D genes are given only for firm matches.

d_gene: NA
v_gene: TRBV29-1
j_gene: TRBJ2-3
CDR3nt: TGCAGCGTTGGCAGGGTGGAAGATACGCAGTATTTT
CDR3aa: CSVGRVEDTQYF

d_gene: NA
v_gene: TRBV5-6
j_gene: TRBJ1-2
CDR3nt: TGTGCCAGCAGCCTCGAGGAGGCTCGTAACTATGGCTACACCTTC
CDR3aa: CASSLEEARNYGYTF

d_gene: TRBD1
v_gene: TRBV27
j_gene: TRBJ1-2
CDR3nt: TGTGCCAGCGGTACAGGGGGCTCTAACTATGGCTACACCTTC
CDR3aa: CASGTGGSNYGYTF

d_gene: TRBD2
v_gene: TRBV7-6
j_gene: TRBJ2-7
CDR3nt: TGTGCCAGCAGCTCTAGCGGGGGGGCCAAATGGCTCTTC
CDR3aa: CASSSSGGAKWLF

d_gene: NA
v_gene: TRBV30
j_gene: TRBJ1-1
CDR3nt: TGTGCCTGGAGTCCACCCGGGACACTGAACACTGAAGCTTTCTTT
CDR3aa: CAWSPPGTLNTEAFF

d_gene: NA
v_gene: TRBV5-1
j_gene: TRBJ2-3
CDR3nt: TGCGCCAGCAGCTTGGGACTACCAAGCACAGATACGCAGTATTTT
CDR3aa: CASSLGLPSTDTQYF

d_gene: TRBD1
v_gene: TRBV5-1
j_gene: TRBJ2-1
CDR3nt: TGCGCCAGCAGCTTGGGTGGCCAGGGGGATGAGCAGTTCTTC
CDR3aa: CASSLGGQGDEQFF

d_gene: TRBD1
v_gene: TRBV27
j_gene: TRBJ2-2
CDR3nt: TGTGCCAGCACCAGACAGGGGCTGAACACCGGGGAGCTGTTTTTT
CDR3aa: CASTRQGLNTGELFF

d_gene: NA
v_gene: TRBV5-6
j_gene: TRBJ2-3
CDR3nt: TGTGCCAGCAGCTTGGTCGGAGCCTCTACGCAGTATTTT
CDR3aa: CASSLVGASTQYF

d_gene: NA
v_gene: TRBV18
j_gene: TRBJ1-5
CDR3nt: TGTGCCAGCTCACCGGCACAGTTGAATCAGCCCCAGCATTTT
CDR3aa: CASSPAQLNQPQHF

d_gene: NA
v_gene: TRBV9
j_gene: TRBJ1-6
CDR3nt: TGTGCCAGCAGCGGTACAGGGAAAGGAAATTCACCCCTCCACTTT
CDR3aa: CASSGTGKGNSPLHF

d_gene: TRBD1
v_gene: TRBV7-8
j_gene: TRBJ2-1
CDR3nt: TGTGCCAGCAGCTTTCGAGCCCGGGACAGTAACAATGAGCAGTTCTTC
CDR3aa: CASSFRARDSNNEQFF

d_gene: TRBD2
v_gene: TRBV9
j_gene: TRBJ2-3
CDR3nt: TGTGCCAGCAGCGTAGCGCCAGCGGGGGATACGCAGTATTTT
CDR3aa: CASSVAPAGDTQYF

d_gene: TRBD2
v_gene: TRBV5-6
j_gene: TRBJ2-6
CDR3nt: TGTGCCAGCAGCTTGAGCGGGGCCTCTGGGGCCAACGTCCTGACTTTC
CDR3aa: CASSLSGASGANVLTF

d_gene: NA
v_gene: TRBV15
j_gene: TRBJ1-2
CDR3nt: TGTGCCACCAGCAGAGGAACAGGGTCCCGTAACTATGGCTACACCTTC
CDR3aa: CATSRGTGSRNYGYTF

d_gene: TRBD1
v_gene: TRBV27
j_gene: TRBJ1-3
CDR3nt: TGTGCCAGCAGCCGGACCGGGACAGGGGTCCTATTCTCTGGAAACACCATATATTTT
CDR3aa: CASSRTGTGVLFSGNTIYF

d_gene: TRBD1
v_gene: TRBV25-1
j_gene: TRBJ2-7
CDR3nt: TGTGCCACCCTAGGGACAGGGGGCGACGAGCAGTACTTC
CDR3aa: CATLGTGGDEQYF

d_gene: TRBD2
v_gene: TRBV6-4
j_gene: TRBJ2-3
CDR3nt: TGTGCCAGCAGTGCTACTAGCGGGGCCCCCACAGATACGCAGTATTTT
CDR3aa: CASSATSGAPTDTQYF

d_gene: NA
v_gene: TRBV10-3
j_gene: TRBJ2-7
CDR3nt: TGTGCCATCAGCTTCCGGGACTACGAGCAGTACTTC
CDR3aa: CAISFRDYEQYF

d_gene: NA
v_gene: TRBV30
j_gene: TRBJ1-6
CDR3nt: TGTGCCTGGAGAGGTGGGAGCTCCTATAATTCACCCCTCCACTTT
CDR3aa: CAWRGGSSYNSPLHF

d_gene: NA
v_gene: TRBV6-1
j_gene: TRBJ1-6
CDR3nt: TGTGCCAGCAGTGAAGGGTACAGGGCTAATTCACCCCTCCACTTT
CDR3aa: CASSEGYRANSPLHF

d_gene: NA
v_gene: TRBV9
j_gene: TRBJ1-1
CDR3nt: TGTGCCAGCAGCCCTAGCTTGAACACTGAAGCTTTCTTT
CDR3aa: CASSPSLNTEAFF

d_gene: TRBD1
v_gene: TRBV18
j_gene: TRBJ1-5
CDR3nt: TGTGCCAGCTCACGATCACAGGGGGGTGCGCAGCCCCAGCATTTT
CDR3aa: CASSRSQGGAQPQHF

d_gene: TRBD1
v_gene: TRBV5-6
j_gene: TRBJ1-6
CDR3nt: TGTGCCAGCAGCTTGGGACAGGGGGATTCACCCCTCCACTTT
CDR3aa: CASSLGQGDSPLHF

d_gene: NA
v_gene: TRBV7-9
j_gene: TRBJ1-6
CDR3nt: TGTGCCAGCAGCCCTTATCAGGGGTGGAATTCACCCCTCCACTTT
CDR3aa: CASSPYQGWNSPLHF

d_gene: TRBD1
v_gene: TRBV6-5
j_gene: TRBJ2-5
CDR3nt: TGTGCCAGCAGTTACCCCGGACAGGGGTCTCTCCAGTACTTC
CDR3aa: CASSYPGQGSLQYF

d_gene: TRBD1
v_gene: TRBV4-1
j_gene: TRBJ1-6
CDR3nt: TGCGCCAGCAGCCAAGCCGGACAGGGGGAATCACCCCTCCACTTT
CDR3aa: CASSQAGQGESPLHF

d_gene: NA
v_gene: TRBV19
j_gene: TRBJ2-5
CDR3nt: TGTGCCAGTAGTATGGTGGGGAGGGAGACCCAGTACTTC
CDR3aa: CASSMVGRETQYF

d_gene: NA
v_gene: TRBV9
j_gene: TRBJ2-7
CDR3nt: TGTGCCAGCAGCGGTGCGGACAGCTCCTACGAGCAGTACTTC
CDR3aa: CASSGADSSYEQYF

d_gene: NA
v_gene: TRBV28
j_gene: TRBJ2-1
CDR3nt: TGTGCCAGCAGTCACCGAGACTTCTACAATGAGCAGTTCTTC
CDR3aa: CASSHRDFYNEQFF

d_gene: NA
v_gene: TRBV14
j_gene: TRBJ1-2
CDR3nt: TGTGCCAGCAGCCAAGAACGCGGGATTTCCGGCTACACCTTC
CDR3aa: CASSQERGISGYTF

d_gene: TRBD1
v_gene: TRBV18
j_gene: TRBJ2-7
CDR3nt: TGTGCCAGCTCACCTAATTCCTATTCGACAGGGGGCGTGGGCGAGCAGTACTTC
CDR3aa: CASSPNSYSTGGVGEQYF

d_gene: NA
v_gene: TRBV28
j_gene: TRBJ1-2
CDR3nt: TGTGCCAGCAGTCGCAGGGGAGTGGATGGCTACACCTTC
CDR3aa: CASSRRGVDGYTF

d_gene: TRBD2
v_gene: TRBV4-2
j_gene: TRBJ2-7
CDR3nt: TGTGCCAGCAGCCCGGGACTAGCGGGGGGAACCTACGAGCAGTACTTC
CDR3aa: CASSPGLAGGTYEQYF

d_gene: TRBD1
v_gene: TRBV6-4
j_gene: TRBJ2-5
CDR3nt: TGTGCCAGCAGTGAAACAGGGGGCGCGGAGACCCAGTACTTC
CDR3aa: CASSETGGAETQYF